This TCR beta chain was retrieved from a study of T cell repertoires in cytomegalovirus infection (dated by TCRdb to the late 2010s). The study in broad terms: Recently identified HLA-C-restricted CMV epitopes, whose presentation resists viral immunomodulation, were targeted by peptide stimulations together with well-studied HLA-B-restricted epitopes. Donor HLA type was relevant to the analysis, as public TCR beta signatures indicated carriage of CMV infection together with the matching HLA type.

The sample's treatment or condition label, in plain terms: in vitro stimulation with specific CMV peptide epitopes to enrich CMV-specific T cells. These reads were obtained on an Illumina HiSeq 1500. TCRdb cleaned the public reads at Q25 with fastp, built clones with MiXCR and kept in-frame beta chains. When rows share a CDR3 protein, they turn into one entry using the most common DNA and genes. In all, the sample holds about 360,000 distinct CDR3 sequences, and roughly 34% of those were seen once. In total, the top ten clones hold roughly 14% of the sample. As for this clonotype: Its antigen is unknown. Per-base quality was not reported, and no clone a single base away is much larger than it.

General findings and caveats noted by the study authors: Carriers of CMV infection plus the relevant HLA type were discriminated by the cumulative frequency of public TCR beta family members in the study cohort and in an independent approximately 400-donor cohort. In the ex vivo response, HLA-C-restricted CMV-specific TCR beta clonotypes were dominant, and in two of eight donors the single most frequent clonotype came from this HLA-C-restricted group.

Including cysteine and phenylalanine, the CDR3 has 12 amino acids. The retained sequence is limited to the CDR3, 36 bases, with the frame set at the first base. V lost 5 bases and J lost 8 bases; the stretch between them is 12 bases long. Taken from the germline V gene (reference sequence), the CDR1 and CDR2 loops are MNHEY and SMNVEV. This TCR was sampled from a human donor in good health (CMV status not recorded). Some clones in this sample may be carry-over from other donors' samples. The chain is made from TRBV27 and TRBJ1-2; the D gene identity is not certain. This sample comprised cultured PBMCs, obtained from culture after CMV antigen stimulation. The CDR3 here reads CASSDPPGGYTF. The DNA sequence is given as TGTGCCAGCAGTGACCCCCCGGGCGGCTACACCTTC.